This is a list of T cell receptor beta chains from one sample in a study of identical twins. TCRdb recomputed calls from the 5' RACE reads with MiXCR, one row per CDR3 protein. The sample records 200,000 to 250,000 distinct CDR3 sequences, 7% to 8.5% being singletons. These data were also reused for a study on yellow fever vaccine responses in identical twins.

Sequenced: CD8+ T cells sorted from blood. The source of these receptors is a woman aged 18-29 years in good health. The conserved cysteine and the conserved F or W are not part of the CDR3 here.

len | v_gene | CDR3aa
11 | TRBV7-9 | ASLRSATGELF
18 | TRBV20-1 | SARDSHSTRGEQENEKLF
16 | TRBV6-5 | ASSYSIVDVSGANVLT
12 | TRBV20-1 | SARGLAGNNEQF
13 | TRBV24-1 | ATSTSEEVGNTIY
12 | TRBV20-1 | SARDGTAQETQY
11 | TRBV12-3/TRBV12-4 | ASSFGLDRTAF
9 | TRBV2 | ASSALTEQY
18 | TRBV3-1 | ASSQGWWGVTGGKNTEAF
15 | TRBV3-1 | ASSPDRGGSYNYGYT
14 | TRBV12-3/TRBV12-4 | ASSFRGEGRSDTQY
16 | TRBV12-3/TRBV12-4 | ASSLERQGDFTTDTQY
13 | TRBV4-1 | ASSQESGSNNEQF
12 | TRBV5-1 | ASSPGFGLNEQF
13 | TRBV7-6 | ASSQGGAGNSPLH
13 | TRBV15 | ATSTGAGGYNEQF
13 | TRBV9 | ASSPRLAQTYEQY
13 | TRBV20-1 | SARDPASGSYEQY
15 | TRBV28 | ASSSPGFPVYNSPLH
10 | TRBV12-3/TRBV12-4 | ASSRDRWFQY
10 | TRBV6-1 | ASGLLGTEAF
12 | TRBV28 | ASSLQGMSYEQY
11 | TRBV7-6 | ASSLAIGQPQH
14 | TRBV12-3/TRBV12-4 | ATSGLAGGHTDTQY
13 | TRBV5-6 | ASSFSGTDVYEQY
14 | TRBV7-7 | ASSLNGDFIQETQY